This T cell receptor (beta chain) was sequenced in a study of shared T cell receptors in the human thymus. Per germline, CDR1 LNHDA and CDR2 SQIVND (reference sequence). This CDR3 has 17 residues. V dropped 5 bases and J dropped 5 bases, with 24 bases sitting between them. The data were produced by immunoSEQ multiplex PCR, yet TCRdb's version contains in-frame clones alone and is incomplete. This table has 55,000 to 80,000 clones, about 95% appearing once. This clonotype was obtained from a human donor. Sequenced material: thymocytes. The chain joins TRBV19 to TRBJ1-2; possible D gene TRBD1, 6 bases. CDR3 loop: CASSPRQAAGRGYGYTF. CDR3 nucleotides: TGTGCCAGTAGTCCACGACAGGCGGCGGGGCGGGGGTATGGCTACACCTTC.